Listed here are 27 T cell receptor beta chains from one sample, sequenced in a study of blood T cell repertoires in COVID-19. The assay was immunoSEQ multiplex PCR, and TCRdb's table has in-frame clones only and misses some. This table has over 80,000 clones, roughly 75% appearing once. The material sequenced was peripheral blood. The source of these receptors is a woman between 50 and 59 years old with acute or convalescent COVID-19.

The genes are TRBV29-1 and TRBJ1-2; no firm D call. The CDR3 has 11 amino acids. The germline V gene has CDR1 SQVTM and CDR2 ANQGSEA. Trimming took 3 bases from V and 4 from J, leaving 6 bases between them. The CDR3: CSVDSGYGYTF. The CDR3, as DNA: TGCAGCGTTGATTCAGGCTATGGCTACACCTTC.

This chain uses TRBV6-5 with TRBJ2-7; D is possibly TRBD2 (5 bases). Germline CDR1 is MNHEY and CDR2 is SVGAGI. V lost 2 bases and J lost 6, with 14 bases in between. The CDR3 loop spans 14 amino acids. The CDR3 here is CASSYPRAGVEQYF. In DNA form, the CDR3 reads TGTGCCAGCAGTTACCCGCGGGCTGGGGTCGAGCAGTACTTC.

V is TRBV4-2 and J is TRBJ2-6; D unclear. The CDR3 sequence is 16 residues long. Germline values: CDR1 LGHNA, CDR2 YNFKEQ. The V gene lost 2 bases and the J gene lost 0 bases, with 8 bases spanning the gap. In DNA form, the CDR3 reads TGTGCCAGCAGCCAACCCGAGAGCTCTGGGGCCAACGTCCTGACTTTC. It encodes CASSQPESSGANVLTF.

The genes are TRBV7-2 and TRBJ2-1, with TRBD1 matching over 8 bases. The J segment lost 2 bases and the V segment lost 5 bases, leaving 17 bases of the junction unmatched. CDR1 is SGHTA, CDR2 FQGNSA, per germline. The CDR3 consists of 19 residues. The CDR3 is CASSGRIGQGLGPYNEQFF. CDR3 DNA: TGTGCCAGCAGCGGGCGGATAGGACAGGGCCTAGGCCCCTACAATGAGCAGTTCTTC.

CDR3 sequence reads: CATSRSGDRDYGYTF. The CDR3 nucleotides are TGTGCCACCAGCAGATCGGGGGACAGGGATTATGGCTACACCTTC. The chain recombines TRBV15 with TRBJ1-2, with TRBD1 identical over 9 bases. V gave up 2 bases and J gave up 5 bases; unmatched junction bases: 6. From germline, CDR1 is LNHNV and CDR2 YYDKDF (reference sequence). CDR3 size: 15 residues.

This rearrangement joins TRBV5-1 to TRBJ1-4; the D is unclear. Germline V gene data show CDR1 as SGHRS and CDR2 as YFSETQ. CDR3 length: 14 amino acids. V was cut by 0 bases and J by 4 bases, with 7 bases left in between. CDR3 amino acids: CASSLDPYNEKLFF. In DNA form, the CDR3 reads TGCGCCAGCAGCTTGGATCCCTATAATGAAAAACTGTTTTTT.

The rearrangement joins TRBV7-9 to TRBJ2-5, with TRBD1 matching 8 bases. The germline V gene encodes CDR1 SEHNR and CDR2 FQNEAQ (reference sequence). J lost 0 bases, V lost 6 bases, and 9 bases had no gene match. This CDR3 is 16 amino acids long. The CDR3 DNA sequence: TGTGCCAGCAGTCAAGGACAGGGACAGTACCAAGAGACCCAGTACTTC. Amino acids: CASSQGQGQYQETQYF.

The chain employs TRBV5-5 and TRBJ2-1; no reliable D call. The germline gives CDR1 SGHKS, CDR2 YYEKEE (reference sequence). The CDR3 totals 12 residues. The V end lost 2 bases, the J end lost 4 bases, and 4 bases lay between the germline ends. CDR3 coding DNA: TGTGCCAGCAGCTTCGGTTACAATGAGCAGTTCTTC. It translates to CASSFGYNEQFF.

The chain joins TRBV28 to TRBJ1-4; D may be TRBD1 (5 bases). The CDR3 runs to 16 residues. The V end was cut by 5 bases, the J end by 3 bases, with 16 bases between. Germline V gene lookup returns CDR1 MDHEN and CDR2 SYDVKM. The chain's CDR3 is CASSLLSTVSNEKLFF. The CDR3 DNA reads as TGTGCCAGCAGTCTTCTCTCGACAGTCTCTAATGAAAAACTGTTTTTT.

The rearrangement uses TRBV2 and TRBJ2-7; possibly TRBD1 for D (6 bases). This CDR3 is built from 15 residues. Germline V lookup: CDR1 SNHLY, CDR2 FYNNEI. Trimming took off 8 bases at V and 2 bases at J, with 19 bases between the two ends. The CDR3 DNA sequence: TGTGCCAGCCTTCATCGGGACACGGGACCCTACGAGCAGTACTTC. Translation: CASLHRDTGPYEQYF.

The CDR3 reads CASSVGVRREGGETQYF. The CDR3 DNA sequence: TGTGCCAGCAGCGTAGGGGTTCGCAGGGAGGGGGGAGAGACCCAGTACTTC. The chain joins TRBV9 to TRBJ2-5; D is perhaps TRBD2 (7 bases). The CDR3 covers 17 residues. Trimming stripped 0 bases from V and 4 bases from J, with 19 bases between. The germline gives CDR1 SGDLS, CDR2 YYNGEE. The whole variable domain, filled in from reference TRBV9 and TRBJ2-5, reads DSGVTQTPKHLITATGQRVTLRCSPRSGDLSVYWYQQSLDQGLQFLIQYYNGEERAKGNILERFSAQQFPDLHSELNLSSLELGDSALYFCASSVGVRREGGETQYFGPGTRLLVL.

Worth noting for this clone: The same CDR3 is also encoded by other DNA sequences in this sample. The V and J genes are TRBV6-5 and TRBJ1-1; D gene unclear. Germline V gene sequence: CDR1 MNHEY, CDR2 SVGAGI. The CDR3 is 13 residues long. Between the trimmed V and J ends, which lost 0 bases and 4 bases, there was a span of 6 bases. For the CDR3, the DNA is TGTGCCAGCAGTTACTCTCGAGGCACTGAAGCTTTCTTT. Translating it yields CASSYSRGTEAFF.

The chain couples TRBV29-1 to TRBJ1-3; D gene uncertain. The length of the CDR3 is 11 residues. V was shortened by 8 bases and J by 4 bases, with 9 bases between the two germline ends. Germline CDR1 reads SQVTM; CDR2 reads ANQGSEA. This CDR3 reads CSILRGNTIYF. CDR3 sequence (DNA): TGCAGCATCCTCAGGGGAAACACCATATATTTT.

The chain has TRBV3-1 (or the pseudogene TRBV3-2) and TRBJ2-7; D is ambiguous. CDR1 and CDR2 (germline): LGHDT, YNNKEL (reference sequence). The CDR3 extends over 15 amino acids. Trimming took off 2 bases at V and 2 bases at J, with 13 bases between the two ends. CDR3 sequence reads: CASSQPLLGTYEQYF. CDR3 DNA sequence: TGTGCCAGCAGCCAACCGTTATTGGGCACCTACGAGCAGTACTTC.

V is TRBV9 and J is TRBJ2-1, with 9 bases that match TRBD1. Per germline, CDR1 SGDLS and CDR2 YYNGEE. V shed 4 bases and J 5 bases; nucleotides not matched to a gene: 10. The CDR3 is 16 residues long. Here the CDR3 DNA reads TGTGCCAGCAGCCCCCGCGGGACAGGGAACCACAATGAGCAGTTCTTC. As protein: CASSPRGTGNHNEQFF. Combining the CDR3 with reference TRBV9 and TRBJ2-1 gives the whole variable domain DSGVTQTPKHLITATGQRVTLRCSPRSGDLSVYWYQQSLDQGLQFLIQYYNGEERAKGNILERFSAQQFPDLHSELNLSSLELGDSALYFCASSPRGTGNHNEQFFGPGTRLTVL.

This clone was detected only once. V gene TRBV23-1 combines with J gene TRBJ1-5, with D uncertain. TRBV23-1 has ORF status, its function being uncertain. CDR3 length: 15 amino acids. V was cut by 0 bases and J by 3 bases, with 9 bases left in between. CDR3 DNA: TGCGCCAGCAGTCAATCCCGGGGTTCCAATCAGCCCCAGCATTTT. This codes for CASSQSRGSNQPQHF.

The chain recombines TRBV19 with TRBJ1-6; 7 nucleotides align to TRBD1. This CDR3 contains 13 residues. Germline V gives CDR1 LNHDA, CDR2 SQIVND (reference sequence). The CDR3 spells CATGETYNSPLHF. In DNA, the CDR3 is TGTGCTACAGGGGAAACCTATAATTCACCCCTCCACTTT. Variable domain in full (rest from reference TRBV19 and TRBJ1-6): DGGITQSPKYLFRKEGQNVTLSCEQNLNHDAMYWYRQDPGQGLRLIYYSQIVNDFQKGDIAEGYSVSREKKESFPLTVTSAQKNPTAFYLCATGETYNSPLHFGNGTRLTVT.

This clone has only a few counts. Written as DNA, the CDR3 is TGCGCCAGCAGCTCATCAGGGGGAGGAAACACCATATATTTT. It yields the protein CASSSSGGGNTIYF. The chain couples TRBV5-1 to TRBJ1-3; 7 nucleotides line up with TRBD1. The CDR3 has 14 amino acids. V lost 3 bases and J lost 4; bases outside the gene matches: 4. Germline V lookup: CDR1 SGHRS, CDR2 YFSETQ.

V usage is TRBV3-1 (or the pseudogene TRBV3-2) and J usage is TRBJ2-4; the D gene is possibly TRBD1 (5 bases). Trimming removed 5 bases at V and 6 bases at J, with 17 bases between. The CDR3 loop spans 15 amino acids. The germline CDR1 and CDR2 sequences are LGHDT and YNNKEL (reference sequence). The CDR3 protein is CASSTKISGLNIQYF. For the CDR3, the DNA is TGTGCCAGCAGCACCAAGATATCAGGGTTAAACATTCAGTACTTC.

The chain employs TRBV6-2 or TRBV6-3 and TRBJ2-7; the D gene is possibly TRBD2 (5 bases). V lost 2 bases to trimming and J lost 13 bases, with 15 bases between them. This CDR3 has 12 amino acids. CDR1 and CDR2 (germline): MNHEY, SVGEGT. The CDR3 coding sequence is TGTGCCAGCAGTTACCGGTTCGGGGAACGATACTTC. This encodes CASSYRFGERYF.

This sequence joins TRBV12-3 or TRBV12-4 and TRBJ1-5; D gene uncertain. The CDR3 runs to 13 residues. V was shortened by 6 bases and J by 4 bases, with 10 bases between the two germline ends. The CDR3 bases are TGTGCCAGCAGAGGAGGGAGTAATCAGCCCCAGCATTTT. This sequence encodes CASRGGSNQPQHF.

The genes are TRBV2 and TRBJ1-2, with TRBD1 matching 7 bases. V was clipped by 3 bases and J by 4 bases; unmatched bases: 5. CDR1 and CDR2 from the germline V gene are SNHLY and FYNNEI. The CDR3 runs 14 residues. CDR3 in DNA: TGTGCCAGCAGTGACCAACAGGGGTTCTATGGCTACACCTTC. It codes for CASSDQQGFYGYTF. Full variable domain (missing parts from reference TRBV2 and TRBJ1-2): EPEVTQTPSHQVTQMGQEVILRCVPISNHLYFYWYRQILGQKVEFLVSFYNNEISEKSEIFDDQFSVERPDGSNFTLKIRSTKLEDSAMYFCASSDQQGFYGYTFGSGTRLTVV.

This chain connects TRBV19 to TRBJ2-7; D is possibly TRBD2 (6 bases). Germline V gene sequence: CDR1 LNHDA, CDR2 SQIVND (reference sequence). V was pared by 7 bases and J by 6 bases, with 19 bases between. CDR3 length: 14 residues. CDR3 region: CASKRNGRSLEQYF. The CDR3 region has the DNA TGTGCCAGTAAAAGAAACGGGAGATCTCTCGAGCAGTACTTC.

This clone turned up a few times. This chain connects TRBV4-1 to TRBJ2-7; tentative D call: TRBD2 (5 bases). This CDR3 is 12 amino acids long. Trimming pared 1 base from V and 5 bases from J, leaving 6 bases between. Germline-derived CDR1 and CDR2 are MGHRA and YSYEKL. The DNA of the CDR3 is TGCGCCAGCAGCCAAGCGGAGGACGAGCAGTACTTC. Translation: CASSQAEDEQYF.

The rearrangement links TRBV4-2 to TRBJ1-4; D might be TRBD1 (5 bases). Germline V CDR1 and CDR2: LGHNA, YNFKEQ. The CDR3 covers 17 residues. Trimming left V 1 base short and J 0 bases short, with 12 bases between. The CDR3 nucleotides are TGTGCCAGCAGCCAAGCGCGGGGGTCTTCAACTAATGAAAAACTGTTTTTT. Translated: CASSQARGSSTNEKLFF.

V usage is TRBV6-5 and J usage is TRBJ1-1, with D perhaps TRBD1 (6 bases). Trimming shortened V by 5 bases and J by 1 base, and 11 bases separated the two germline ends. The length of the CDR3 is 14 residues. The germline V gene encodes CDR1 MNHEY and CDR2 SVGAGI. For the CDR3, the DNA is TGTGCCAGCAGTCCCGGGACAACGAACACTGAAGCTTTCTTT. Protein: CASSPGTTNTEAFF.

The chain couples TRBV11-2 to TRBJ2-1; 13 nucleotides line up with TRBD2. Germline CDR1 and CDR2: SGHAT and FQNNGV. This CDR3 contains 14 residues. After removal of 6 bases from V and 9 bases from J, the junction contained 5 bases not matched to a gene. The CDR3 DNA reads TGTGCCAGCAGACTAGCGGGGGGGCACACTGAGCAGTTCTTC. Translated, it gives CASRLAGGHTEQFF.